This T cell receptor beta chain was observed in a study of post-analysis software for immune sequencing data. Regarding this clonotype: Its specificity is unknown.

Findings and caveats of the study: Elevated frequency relative to controls characterized four or five TRBV segments in patients, TRBV5-6, TRBV5-1 and TRBV20-1 among them. Comparison with controls showed significantly lower normalized Chao1 diversity in multiple sclerosis patients.

Built from TCR beta cDNA, the libraries had unique molecular identifiers in them. The yield from roughly 1 to 10 million T cells was 500,000 or so cDNA molecules in total. TCRdb fed the PCR reads into MiXCR, producing one record per CDR3 protein. The sample has 750,000 to 950,000 distinct CDR3 sequences; approximately 53% are singletons. Deletions cut 5 bases from V and 5 bases from J, with 12 bases between. CDR1 and CDR2 from the germline V gene are SEHNR and FQNEAQ (reference sequence). The CDR3 is 14 amino acids. This chain connects TRBV7-9 to TRBJ2-2; TRBD2 might be the D (5 bases). This sequence originates from a girl between 10 and 17 years old with multiple sclerosis. The source material was blood. The CDR3 sequence is CASSGKLGTGELFF. In DNA form, the CDR3 reads TGTGCCAGCAGCGGTAAACTAGGAACCGGGGAGCTGTTTTTT.